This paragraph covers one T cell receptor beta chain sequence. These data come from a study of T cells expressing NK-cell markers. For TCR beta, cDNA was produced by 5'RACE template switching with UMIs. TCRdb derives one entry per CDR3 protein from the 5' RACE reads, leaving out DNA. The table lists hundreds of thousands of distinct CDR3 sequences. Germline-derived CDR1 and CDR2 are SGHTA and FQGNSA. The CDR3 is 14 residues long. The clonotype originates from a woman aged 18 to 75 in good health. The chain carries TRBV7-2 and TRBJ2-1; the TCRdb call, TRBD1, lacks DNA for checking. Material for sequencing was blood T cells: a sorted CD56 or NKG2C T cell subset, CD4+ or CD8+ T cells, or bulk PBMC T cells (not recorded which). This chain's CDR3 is CASSFPGQYNEQFF.